The T cell receptor beta chain described here comes from a study of cytomegalovirus exposure and HLA in healthy donors. Both 60 Vbeta primers and 13 Jbeta primers went into the PCR. The method was immunoSEQ multiplex PCR; TCRdb's version includes in-frame clones alone and lacks a portion of them. The sample lists about 230,000 clones; 75% to 85% were seen once. This CDR3 contains 13 residues. The ends lost 7 bases at V and 9 bases at J; junction bases unmatched: 12. The V gene's germline CDR1 is SQVTM and CDR2 ANQGSEA. Sequences were obtained from PBMCs. The J gene is TRBJ1-2, the V gene TRBV29-1, with 9 positions matching TRBD1. This sequence originates from a woman in her sixties or seventies in good health and CMV-seropositive. This CDR3 is CSAPGQGRESYTF. CDR3 bases: TGCAGCGCCCCGGGACAGGGAAGGGAAAGCTACACCTTC.